These 27 T cell receptor beta chains share one sample of origin, sequenced in a study of T cells after yellow fever vaccination. TCRdb recomputed calls from the 5' RACE reads with MiXCR, one row per CDR3 protein. The sample lists about 300,000 distinct CDR3 sequences, under 9% seen once, with about 3.7% in the top ten. The sequencing here drew on CD4+ T cells sorted from PBMCs, taken 5 days after the yellow fever booster vaccination. The source is a man between 18 and 35 years old who received the YFV17D yellow fever vaccine.

This clonotype was observed a few times. The rearrangement joins TRBV24-1 to TRBJ2-3; D is tentatively TRBD1 or TRBD2 (5 bases each). There are 13 residues in the CDR3. Trimming removed 5 bases at V and 2 bases at J, with 7 bases between. Germline CDR1 KGHDR, CDR2 SFDVKD. Here the CDR3 reads CATSVGVTDTQYF. The CDR3 DNA sequence: TGTGCCACCAGTGTGGGGGTCACAGATACGCAGTATTTT.

The chain joins TRBV5-1 to TRBJ1-6, with TRBD1 as a possible D gene (5 bases). V lost 0 bases to trimming and J lost 1 base, with 8 bases between them. Germline assignment: CDR1 SGHRS and CDR2 YFSETQ. CDR3 length: 16 residues. The CDR3 DNA is TGCGCCAGCAGCTTGGGGCAGGGATCCTATAATTCACCCCTCCACTTT. Its translation: CASSLGQGSYNSPLHF.

CDR3 amino acids: CASSSSSGGAVVDTQYF. Written as DNA, the CDR3 is TGCGCCAGCAGCTCATCTAGCGGGGGGGCCGTTGTAGATACGCAGTATTTT. The V call is TRBV5-1, the J call TRBJ2-3; 12 nucleotides line up with TRBD2. The CDR3 has 17 amino acids. With V trimmed by 3 bases and J by 5 bases, 10 bases remained unmatched. Looked up from germline, CDR1 is SGHRS and CDR2 is YFSETQ.

At least ten counts were recorded for this clonotype. The CDR3 protein is CASSFGLITDTQYF. Here the CDR3 DNA reads TGTGCCAGCAGCTTCGGACTGATCACAGATACGCAGTATTTT. V is TRBV7-2 and J is TRBJ2-3; D may be TRBD2 (5 bases). Trimming took off 3 bases at V and 2 bases at J, with 9 bases between the two ends. The CDR3 loop spans 14 amino acids. Germline V gene sequence: CDR1 SGHTA, CDR2 FQGNSA.

This clonotype was seen at least ten times. The genes are TRBV7-8 and TRBJ2-3; 10 nucleotides align to TRBD2. This CDR3 is 16 amino acids long. Germline CDR1 reads SGHVS; CDR2 reads FQNEAQ. The trim removed 3 bases at V and 10 bases at J, leaving 13 bases unmatched. The CDR3 DNA reads TGTGCCAGCAGCTTCCTCCCCAGCGGGGGGGGAGCAGCGCAGTATTTT. Amino acids: CASSFLPSGGGAAQYF.

The rearrangement links TRBV7-2 to TRBJ1-3; no reliable D call. The CDR3 length is 15 residues. Germline CDR1 and CDR2: SGHTA and FQGNSA. The V end lost 1 base, the J end lost 3 bases, and 10 bases lay between the germline ends. The CDR3 DNA reads as TGTGCCAGCAGCTTAGGGGGTCGTATTGGAAACACCATATATTTT. The encoded protein is CASSLGGRIGNTIYF.

For this clonotype: The junction does not match germline at one end; this may be a read error. The chain links TRBV5-1 to TRBJ1-4; 7 bases fit TRBD1. From germline, CDR1 is SGHRS and CDR2 YFSETQ. The CDR3 covers 16 residues. CDR3 in amino acids: CASRRLGQTTNEKLFF. CDR3 nucleotides: TGCGCCAGCAGACGATTGGGACAGACAACGAATGAAAAACTGTTTTTT.

This clonotype was observed at least ten times. The chain uses TRBV5-5 and TRBJ2-7; no reliable D call. The germline V gene encodes CDR1 SGHKS and CDR2 YYEKEE (reference sequence). Trimming pared 0 bases from V and 3 bases from J, leaving 13 bases between. The CDR3 runs 15 residues. The CDR3 DNA sequence: TGTGCCAGCAGCTTGGGGAAAGTGGGCATCTACGAGCAGTACGTC. Its translation: CASSLGKVGIYEQYV.

This clonotype has ten or more counts. The V gene is TRBV25-1, the J gene TRBJ1-1; the D is unclear. Trimming removed 5 bases from V and 0 bases from J, with 7 bases in between. The CDR3 contains 13 residues. Germline CDR1 reads MGHDK; CDR2 reads SYGVNS. This CDR3 reads CASSLLMNTEAFF. CDR3 in DNA: TGTGCCAGCAGTTTATTAATGAACACTGAAGCTTTCTTT.

This clonotype was seen at least ten times. This chain connects TRBV7-2 to TRBJ2-3; 11 bases are shared with TRBD2. Germline V gene data show CDR1 as SGHTA and CDR2 as FQGNSA. V was clipped by 4 bases and J by 2 bases; unmatched bases: 5. The CDR3 runs 16 residues. CDR3 DNA: TGTGCCAGCAGCTACCGACTAGCGGGGACCACAGATACGCAGTATTTT. It codes for CASSYRLAGTTDTQYF.

This clonotype has a count of ten or more. Written as DNA, the CDR3 is TGTGCCAGCAGTTTCGGGACAGGCACAGATACGCAGTATTTT. As protein: CASSFGTGTDTQYF. The J gene is TRBJ2-3, the V gene TRBV12-3 or TRBV12-4, with 7 bases aligning to TRBD1. Trimming cost V 3 bases and J 1 base; bases outside gene matches: 1. This CDR3 is built from 14 residues.

A few counts support this clonotype. The chain uses TRBV7-9 and TRBJ1-4; maybe TRBD1 (5 bases). Trimming took 5 bases from V and 5 from J, leaving 15 bases between them. Germline V gives CDR1 SEHNR, CDR2 FQNEAQ (reference sequence). This CDR3 region has 15 residues. CDR3 sequence reads: CASSPESAGNEKLFF. The CDR3 region has the DNA TGTGCCAGCAGCCCCGAGTCGGCAGGGAATGAAAAACTGTTTTTT.

Only a few counts were recorded for this clonotype. CDR3 region: CASSLKGPLYEQYV. The CDR3 DNA follows: TGTGCCAGCAGCTTGAAGGGACCCCTCTACGAGCAGTACGTC. The V gene is TRBV5-6, the J gene TRBJ2-7; D possibly matches TRBD1 or TRBD2 (5 bases each). The germline V gene encodes CDR1 SGHDT and CDR2 YYEEEE. The CDR3 covers 14 residues. Trimming left V 1 base short and J 3 bases short, with 11 bases between.

This clonotype was found a few times. This rearrangement joins TRBV3-1 to TRBJ1-5, with a tentative D call TRBD1 (5 bases). Germline values: CDR1 LGHDT, CDR2 YNNKEL (reference sequence). This CDR3 spans 13 amino acids. Trimming stripped 0 bases from V and 9 bases from J, with 9 bases between. The CDR3 sequence is CASSQEGGRPQHF. The DNA of the CDR3 is TGTGCCAGCAGCCAAGAGGGGGGGAGGCCCCAGCATTTT.

This clonotype has a count of ten or more. The chain is built from TRBV11-2 and TRBJ1-2, with TRBD1 as a possible D gene (5 bases). CDR1 is SGHAT, CDR2 FQNNGV, per germline. Between the trimmed V and J ends, which lost 5 bases and 2 bases, there was a span of 9 bases. The CDR3 is 13 amino acids. In DNA, the CDR3 is TGTGCCAGCAGCCAGGGACTGAACTATGGCTACACCTTC. Amino acids: CASSQGLNYGYTF.

There are a few counts of this clonotype. The rearrangement links TRBV7-2 to TRBJ1-2; TRBD1 matches 7 bases. Germline trimming cut 6 bases from V and 5 bases from J; bases unmatched to any gene: 9. This CDR3 is 14 amino acids long. Per germline, CDR1 SGHTA and CDR2 FQGNSA. CDR3 DNA: TGTGCCAGCAGACCCTGGGACAGACCATATGGCTACACCTTC. It codes for CASRPWDRPYGYTF.

This clonotype was found a few times. This chain joins TRBV7-2 and TRBJ1-2; D is undetermined. Trimming left V 3 bases short and J 4 bases short, with 6 bases between. The CDR3 consists of 12 residues. The germline V gene has CDR1 SGHTA and CDR2 FQGNSA. The DNA for the CDR3 is TGTGCCAGCAGCTTTGGGTTCTATGGCTACACCTTC. This gives the protein CASSFGFYGYTF.

This clonotype was detected many times. The V gene is TRBV5-1, the J gene TRBJ2-1; 9 bases agree with TRBD2. The CDR3 sequence is 15 residues long. The V and J ends lost 3 bases and 5 bases, in that order; junction bases with no gene match: 6. Germline V gene sequence: CDR1 SGHRS, CDR2 YFSETQ. CDR3 coding DNA: TGCGCCAGCAGCTCAGCGGGGGGCCCAAACAATGAGCAGTTCTTC. This codes for CASSSAGGPNNEQFF.

The J gene is TRBJ2-7, the V gene TRBV2, with D uncertain. Per germline, CDR1 SNHLY and CDR2 FYNNEI. Trimming pared 4 bases from V and 0 bases from J, leaving 10 bases between. The CDR3 runs to 14 residues. CDR3 in DNA: TGTGCCAGCAGTGGCCGGAAGAGCTCCTACGAGCAGTACTTC. Residues: CASSGRKSSYEQYF.

This chain connects TRBV2 to TRBJ1-1; D is ambiguous. There are 11 residues in the CDR3. V was clipped by 2 bases and J by 11 bases, with 9 bases between them. The germline V gene has CDR1 SNHLY and CDR2 FYNNEI. The CDR3 here is CASSESVGAFF. As DNA, the CDR3 is TGTGCCAGCAGTGAATCAGTGGGGGCTTTCTTT.

This clonotype has a handful of counts. V is TRBV10-3 and J is TRBJ2-1, with D unclear. The CDR3 has 14 residues. CDR1 and CDR2 from the germline V gene are ENHRY and SYGVKD. Trimming shortened V by 6 bases and J by 2 bases, and 11 bases separated the two germline ends. The CDR3 here is CAIRAGLPYNEQFF. The CDR3 nucleotides read TGTGCCATCAGGGCAGGTTTGCCCTACAATGAGCAGTTCTTC.

The chain employs TRBV18 and TRBJ1-1, with a weak D call TRBD1 (5 bases). The CDR3 is 15 residues long. Germline CDR1 reads KGHSH; CDR2 reads LQKENI. Trimming shortened V by 3 bases and J by 1 base, and 12 bases separated the two germline ends. The CDR3 DNA reads as TGTGCCAGCTCACCTAATGTGGGGGGGAACACTGAAGCTTTCTTT. This codes for CASSPNVGGNTEAFF.

This clonotype was detected a few times. V gene TRBV9 combines with J gene TRBJ1-2, with D tentatively TRBD1 (5 bases). V shed 4 bases and J shed 0 bases, with 13 bases lying between them. CDR1 and CDR2 from the germline V gene are SGDLS and YYNGEE. This CDR3 region has 15 residues. As DNA, the CDR3 is TGTGCCAGCAGCCCGGAGAGGGGAACTAACTATGGCTACACCTTC. Its protein is CASSPERGTNYGYTF.

In this sample, this clonotype turned up a few times. The V and J genes are TRBV7-3 and TRBJ2-1; 16 positions agree with TRBD2. Trimming cost V 5 bases and J 10 bases; bases outside gene matches: 8. The CDR3 covers 16 residues. Germline V gene lookup returns CDR1 SGHTA and CDR2 FQGTGA. CDR3 nucleotide sequence: TGTGCCAGCAGCCAAGGGACTAGCGGGGGGGCCGGGGAGCAGTTCTTC. Its translation is CASSQGTSGGAGEQFF.

The sample holds many counts of this clonotype. The chain employs TRBV5-1 and TRBJ2-3; D is undetermined. V shed 0 bases and J shed 6 bases, with 5 bases lying between them. The CDR3 is 12 amino acids. CDR1 is SGHRS and CDR2 is YFSETQ in the germline V gene. The CDR3 reads CASSLDGDTQYF. CDR3 nucleotides: TGCGCCAGCAGCTTGGACGGGGATACGCAGTATTTT.

The chain employs TRBV7-6 and TRBJ1-4; no clear D gene. CDR1 and CDR2 (germline): SGHVS, FNYEAQ. V was cut by 3 bases and J by 0 bases, with 8 bases left in between. This CDR3 is built from 15 residues. The CDR3 is CASSFAAATNEKLFF. CDR3 coding DNA: TGTGCCAGCAGCTTCGCGGCAGCAACTAATGAAAAACTGTTTTTT. The full variable domain, its missing parts supplied by reference TRBV7-6 and TRBJ1-4, is GAGVSQSPRYKVTKRGQDVALRCDPISGHVSLYWYRQALGQGPEFLTYFNYEAQQDKSGLPNDRFSAERPEGSISTLTIQRTEQRDSAMYRCASSFAAATNEKLFFGSGTQLSVL.

This clonotype was seen a few times. The J gene is TRBJ1-2, the V gene TRBV6-2 or TRBV6-3; 7 bases align to TRBD1. Germline CDR1 reads MNHEY; CDR2 reads SVGEGT. Trimming cost V 8 bases and J 2 bases; bases outside gene matches: 8. The CDR3 totals 14 residues. The CDR3 sequence is CASLDGQANYGYTF. In DNA, the CDR3 is TGTGCCAGCCTCGACGGACAGGCGAACTATGGCTACACCTTC.